Given below is one TCR beta chain in context. This sample stems from a study of blood T cell repertoires in COVID-19. On the study more broadly: T cells, B-cell-depleted T cells, or PBMCs provided the cDNA or gDNA that served as material.

The CDR3 contains 15 residues. The V gene's germline CDR1 is SNHLY and CDR2 FYNNEI. Trimming shortened V by 6 bases and J by 12 bases, and 23 bases separated the two germline ends. Original analysis: It was from reference gene primer amplification that nucleated cell counts were estimated. This table comes from immunoSEQ multiplex PCR, and its TCRdb copy is limited to in-frame clones, with some not included. V and J calls plus clone size are reproduced from that table; the DNA served to infer D and trimming. The repertoire holds about 70,000 clones, approximately 80% seen once, with less than 20% in the top ten.

The source is a human donor in a cohort sampled during active COVID-19. V usage is TRBV2 and J usage is TRBJ1-4, with D possibly being TRBD1 (6 bases). The sequencing input was peripheral blood. This chain's CDR3 is CASSSLQGVTAQLFF. CDR3 bases: TGTGCCAGCAGCTCATTACAGGGAGTTACGGCTCAACTGTTTTTT.